This T cell receptor (beta chain) is from a study of spatial heterogeneity in lung cancer. On each TCR cDNA molecule, a unique molecular identifier was present. TCRdb reanalysed the 5' RACE reads using MiXCR and keeps one entry per CDR3 protein. The table records tens of thousands of distinct CDR3 sequences, roughly 9.5% of them present only once. Indicated time point: sample taken at primary tumor resection. Extraction of whole RNA from tumor, nontumor lung or frozen PBMC preceded unsorted sequencing. Samples were obtained from more than 70 donors, all untreated early-stage non-small cell lung cancer patients. Overall study findings and caveats: Ubiquitous expanded tumor TCRs surfaced in blood more at resection than they did at follow-up.

At least ten counts were recorded for this clonotype. Its antigen is not identified. This CDR3 has 17 amino acids. The germline V gene encodes CDR1 SGDLS and CDR2 YYNGEE. The ends were cut back, 7 bases at V and 0 bases at J, with 20 bases in the middle. The chain couples TRBV9 to TRBJ1-5; D not resolved. The specimen was PBMCs, collected at surgery. The receptor was derived from a male donor with early-stage non-small cell lung cancer. The CDR3 reads CASLRRGLFYSNQPQHF. CDR3 sequence (DNA): TGTGCCAGCCTCAGGCGCGGACTTTTCTATAGCAATCAGCCCCAGCATTTT.